This entry is about one T cell receptor (beta chain). This entry belongs to a study of blood T cell repertoires in COVID-19. Study background: The study drew acute and convalescent COVID-19 samples from the United States, Italy and Spain.

Original processing methods: Researchers report that nucleated cell counts were estimated from reference gene primer amplification. Using immunoSEQ multiplex PCR, the repertoire was profiled, and TCRdb retains in-frame clones only, with some absent. For V, J and clone size, that table is used; D and trimming come from the DNA. The table lists about 480,000 clones, about 91% of them singletons, with 10% to 15% in the top ten. Followed longitudinally, the Seattle patients had been enrolled during active infection. Looked up from germline, CDR1 is SGHRS and CDR2 is YFSETQ. This CDR3 is built from 14 residues. V was cut by 0 bases and J by 14 bases, with 15 bases left in between.

This TCR came from a woman between 45 and 65 years old with COVID-19, enrolled during active disease. The sequenced material came from peripheral blood. This chain connects TRBV5-1 to TRBJ1-6; possibly TRBD1 for D (5 bases). The CDR3 DNA reads TGCGCCAGCAGCTTGGAGGGGATTGGAACAACCCTCCACTTT. It translates to CASSLEGIGTTLHF.